Listed below are T cell receptor beta chains from one sample, sequenced in a study of spatial heterogeneity in lung cancer. TCRdb independently ran MiXCR on the 5' RACE reads; one entry per CDR3 protein. The sample contains tens of thousands of distinct CDR3 sequences, about an eighth of which appear only once. This specimen was PBMCs, taken at surgery. The receptors derive from a male donor with early-stage non-small cell lung cancer. Each CDR3 is given with its conserved first and last residue. A D gene is named only where the DNA matches it firmly. A row's size may be missing; if present it is once, few, many or a size class.

J gene: TRBJ2-1
clone size: few
D gene: TRBD2
V gene: TRBV29-1
CDR3 DNA: TGCAGCGCCCTAGCGGGAGGCACCGGGAATGAGCAGTTCTTC
CDR3 protein: CSALAGGTGNEQFF

J gene: TRBJ2-1
clone size: .
D gene: .
V gene: TRBV3-1
CDR3 DNA: TGTGCCAGCAGCCTTACGGTTAATGAGCAGTTCTTC
CDR3 protein: CASSLTVNEQFF

J gene: TRBJ1-4
clone size: .
D gene: .
V gene: TRBV5-4
CDR3 DNA: TGTGCCAGCAGCTTTTTCGGAGGGGATGAAAAACTGTTTTTT
CDR3 protein: CASSFFGGDEKLFF

J gene: TRBJ2-3
clone size: .
D gene: TRBD2
V gene: TRBV5-1
CDR3 DNA: TGCGCCAGCAGCTCTAGCGGGTTAGAGACAGATACGCAGTATTTT
CDR3 protein: CASSSSGLETDTQYF

J gene: TRBJ2-7
clone size: .
D gene: TRBD2
V gene: TRBV20-1
CDR3 DNA: TGCAGTGCTAGGGCACCGGGACTAGCGGGACTTAACTCCTACGAGCAGTACTTC
CDR3 protein: CSARAPGLAGLNSYEQYF

J gene: TRBJ1-2
clone size: .
D gene: .
V gene: TRBV10-2
CDR3 DNA: TGCGCCAGCACCGGGGACTATGGCTACACCTTC
CDR3 protein: CASTGDYGYTF

J gene: TRBJ1-1
clone size: .
D gene: .
V gene: TRBV7-9
CDR3 DNA: TGTGCCAGCAGCTTACAGGCAGGGTCTTCCACTGAAGCTTTCTTT
CDR3 protein: CASSLQAGSSTEAFF

J gene: TRBJ2-7
clone size: .
D gene: .
V gene: TRBV5-1
CDR3 DNA: TGCGCCAGCAGCTTGAATGTGGTCTACGAGCAGTACTTC
CDR3 protein: CASSLNVVYEQYF

J gene: TRBJ2-7
clone size: .
D gene: TRBD1
V gene: TRBV7-2
CDR3 DNA: TGTGCCAGCAGTAGGACAGGACCTTACGAGCAGTACTTC
CDR3 protein: CASSRTGPYEQYF

J gene: TRBJ2-5
clone size: .
D gene: .
V gene: TRBV20-1
CDR3 DNA: TGCAGTGCTGGAACCGCTCTCGAGACCCAGTACTTC
CDR3 protein: CSAGTALETQYF

J gene: TRBJ1-1
clone size: few
D gene: .
V gene: TRBV19
CDR3 DNA: TGTGCCAGTAGTCCCCGACTCCCCTGGATACAGGACACTGAAGCTTTCTTT
CDR3 protein: CASSPRLPWIQDTEAFF

J gene: TRBJ2-3
clone size: .
D gene: .
V gene: TRBV11-2
CDR3 DNA: TGTGCCAGCAGCCCGACGAGGATGATCCGCACAGATACGCAGTATTTT
CDR3 protein: CASSPTRMIRTDTQYF

J gene: TRBJ1-6
clone size: .
D gene: .
V gene: TRBV12-3/TRBV12-4
CDR3 DNA: TGTGCCAGCAGTTTAATCAGTCCAGATTCACCCCTCCACTTT
CDR3 protein: CASSLISPDSPLHF

J gene: TRBJ2-6
clone size: .
D gene: .
V gene: TRBV2
CDR3 DNA: TGTGCCAGCAGTGAAAGTGTGGGAGCCGGGGCCAACGTCCTGACTTTC
CDR3 protein: CASSESVGAGANVLTF

J gene: TRBJ2-1
clone size: .
D gene: TRBD1
V gene: TRBV4-3
CDR3 DNA: TGCGCCAGCAGCCAAGATCATCCCGGGACAGCGAACTCCTACAATGAGCAGTTCTTC
CDR3 protein: CASSQDHPGTANSYNEQFF

J gene: TRBJ2-1
clone size: .
D gene: .
V gene: TRBV6-5
CDR3 DNA: TGTGCCAGCAGTTACTCGACGGGGTTCTTGAGCGAGCAGTTCTTC
CDR3 protein: CASSYSTGFLSEQFF

J gene: TRBJ2-1
clone size: few
D gene: TRBD1
V gene: TRBV5-1
CDR3 DNA: TGCGCCAGCAGCCCTGACCCGGGACAGAGCATCAATGAGCAGTTCTTC
CDR3 protein: CASSPDPGQSINEQFF

J gene: TRBJ1-4
clone size: .
D gene: .
V gene: TRBV20-1
CDR3 DNA: TGCAGTGCTAAGCGACTGGGAATTTCTGAAAAACTGTTTTTT
CDR3 protein: CSAKRLGISEKLFF

J gene: TRBJ2-7
clone size: .
D gene: .
V gene: TRBV24-1
CDR3 DNA: TGTGCCACGGCCCGGGACGGACAGAAGGCCGGGTACTTC
CDR3 protein: CATARDGQKAGYF

J gene: TRBJ2-2
clone size: .
D gene: .
V gene: TRBV7-6
CDR3 DNA: TGTGCCAGCAGCTTAGGAACAGGGACGAACACCGGGGAGCTGTTTTTT
CDR3 protein: CASSLGTGTNTGELFF

J gene: TRBJ2-7
clone size: few
D gene: TRBD1
V gene: TRBV5-1
CDR3 DNA: TGCGCCAGCAGCCAAGGACAGGGGGCGACCTACGAGCAGTACTTC
CDR3 protein: CASSQGQGATYEQYF

J gene: TRBJ2-6
clone size: many
D gene: TRBD2
V gene: TRBV5-1
CDR3 DNA: TGCGCCAGCAGCCCCCGGGAGGCGGAGGGCGTCCTGACTTTC
CDR3 protein: CASSPREAEGVLTF

J gene: TRBJ2-5
clone size: few
D gene: TRBD1
V gene: TRBV20-1
CDR3 DNA: TGCAGTGCGAGGGGGACAGGGGAAGAGACCCAGTACTTC
CDR3 protein: CSARGTGEETQYF

J gene: TRBJ1-2
clone size: few
D gene: .
V gene: TRBV12-3/TRBV12-4
CDR3 DNA: TGTGCCAGCAGTTTACAGCCTATCTATGGCTACACCTTC
CDR3 protein: CASSLQPIYGYTF

J gene: TRBJ1-3
clone size: .
D gene: .
V gene: TRBV20-1
CDR3 DNA: TGCGGGGGCGGGAAAGGAAACACCATATATTTT
CDR3 protein: CGGGKGNTIYF

J gene: TRBJ1-3
clone size: many
D gene: .
V gene: TRBV7-9
CDR3 DNA: TGTGCCAGCAGCACTGACGGGGACACCATATATTTT
CDR3 protein: CASSTDGDTIYF

J gene: TRBJ2-1
clone size: .
D gene: .
V gene: TRBV18
CDR3 DNA: TGTGCCAGCTCACCACCCAGTAGAAATGAGCAGTTCTTC
CDR3 protein: CASSPPSRNEQFF

J gene: TRBJ1-1
clone size: few
D gene: .
V gene: TRBV20-1
CDR3 DNA: TGCAGTTTACAGGGTATCTACACTGAAGCTTTCTTT
CDR3 protein: CSLQGIYTEAFF

J gene: TRBJ2-1
clone size: few
D gene: .
V gene: TRBV7-2
CDR3 DNA: TGTGCCAGCAGCTTAGAAGGAGGGAACTACAATGAGCAGTTCTTC
CDR3 protein: CASSLEGGNYNEQFF

J gene: TRBJ2-2
clone size: few
D gene: TRBD2
V gene: TRBV29-1
CDR3 DNA: TGCAGCGTTGGCGGGAGGGCAACCGGGGAGCTGTTTTTT
CDR3 protein: CSVGGRATGELFF

J gene: TRBJ1-3
clone size: few
D gene: TRBD1
V gene: TRBV20-1
CDR3 DNA: TGCAGTGCTGAGGACAGGTCCCTCTCTGGAAACACCATATATTTT
CDR3 protein: CSAEDRSLSGNTIYF

J gene: TRBJ1-2
clone size: .
D gene: .
V gene: TRBV3-1
CDR3 DNA: TGTGCCAGCAGCCAAGAAGGATTGTATGGCTACACCTTC
CDR3 protein: CASSQEGLYGYTF